The rows below give T cell receptor beta chains drawn from one sample of a study of T cell repertoires in cytomegalovirus infection. These receptors have no known antigen. In TCRdb, the reads were re-called with MiXCR into one record per CDR3 protein. The sample holds about 570,000 distinct CDR3 sequences; over 35% are singletons and the top ten take around 48%. The sample in question was cultured PBMCs, obtained from culture after CMV antigen stimulation. The receptors originated from a human donor in good health (CMV status not recorded). Some clones in this sample may be carry-over from other donors' samples. The CDR3 runs from the conserved cysteine through the conserved F or W.

j_call v_call cdr3_aa
TRBJ2-3 TRBV24-1 CATSPTGDTQYF
TRBJ2-1 TRBV11-2 CASSSLDNEQFF
TRBJ2-5 TRBV25-1 CASSELRLGETQYF
TRBJ2-5 TRBV6-6 CASSSPGTGGKTQYF
TRBJ2-3 TRBV5-1 CASSFGQETDTQYF
TRBJ2-7 TRBV10-3 CAISELGANYEQYF
TRBJ2-5 TRBV9 CASSGTPSETQYF
TRBJ1-3 TRBV12-3/TRBV12-4 CASSPPKGRNTIYF
TRBJ1-2 TRBV5-4 CASSLGGGHDGYTF
TRBJ2-5 TRBV7-8 CASSFSPGRGIETQYF
TRBJ2-7 TRBV7-6 CASSFSAGDGYEQYF
TRBJ1-1 TRBV7-9 CASSRTPERTEAFF
TRBJ2-5 TRBV9 CASGARGGRAAETQYF
TRBJ2-7 TRBV7-8 CASSLGTVNIDYEQYF
TRBJ1-5 TRBV7-9 CASSLEGGVGNQPQHF
TRBJ2-3 TRBV7-2 CASSRLVRTDTQYF
TRBJ1-6 TRBV5-6 CASSLFGFSPLHF
TRBJ1-4 TRBV6-2/TRBV6-3 CASRGEGEKLFF
TRBJ2-6 TRBV7-6 CASSLLTGGAAGANVLTF
TRBJ2-1 TRBV7-2 CASSPGLAYDNEQFF
TRBJ1-1 TRBV29-1 CSVVGRSNTEAFF
TRBJ1-1 TRBV20-1 CSALENTLEAFF
TRBJ2-3 TRBV20-1 CSAVKAGGGTDTQYF
TRBJ1-1 TRBV19 CASSRDRGVSEAFF
TRBJ2-3 TRBV7-2 CASSIRTSGSWPPLSTDTQYF
TRBJ1-2 TRBV7-2 CASSSPLGTSGYTF
TRBJ2-2 TRBV28 CASSPSPGPRGGPNTGELFF
TRBJ2-2 TRBV9 CASSVALRGNTGELFF
TRBJ2-7 TRBV7-6 CASSFGPQGNSYEQYF
TRBJ1-1 TRBV5-4 CASSLGEPGRNTEAFF
TRBJ2-5 TRBV10-3 CAISESRGKETQYF
TRBJ1-2 TRBV29-1 CSALLGEYYGYTF
TRBJ1-3 TRBV28 CASRLRAGNTIYF
TRBJ1-4 TRBV27 CASSFQGLFDEKLFF
TRBJ1-3 TRBV7-9 CASSLASDAAGGNTIYF
TRBJ2-5 TRBV6-1 CASSPRGGRQETQYF
TRBJ2-2 TRBV19 CASRRDRAPNTGELFF
TRBJ2-5 TRBV28 CASTRAGGPQETQYF
TRBJ1-6 TRBV19 CASTGAANNSPLHF
TRBJ2-5 TRBV7-2 CASSTRTGEGPQYF
TRBJ2-1 TRBV7-2 CASSLVGGLAGGWSSYNEQFF
TRBJ2-5 TRBV7-9 CASSQIPGVETQYF
TRBJ2-1 TRBV12-5 CASGTGVTYNEQFF
TRBJ2-5 TRBV11-2 CASSFSSGVQETQYF
TRBJ2-7 TRBV7-6 CASSFSGTALAYEQYF
TRBJ2-5 TRBV7-8 CASSLRRGGGWETQYF
TRBJ2-4 TRBV2 CASSLQPGGNIQYF
TRBJ1-2 TRBV5-6 CASSAEFVDYGYTF